Each of the 28 T cell receptor beta chains below was sequenced from the same sample in a study of a mutant IDH1 vaccine in newly diagnosed glioma. TCRdb's copy holds only in-frame clones and misses some; the assay was immunoSEQ multiplex PCR. The profile covers about 94,000 clones, with 85% to 90% appearing a single time and 0.7% to 0.95% taken by the ten largest. What these receptors recognize is not known. Time point defined: week 47, end of study. Doses consisted of 300 ug of mutant IDH1 20-mer peptide each, paired with topical imiquimod. Sequencing was performed on PBMCs, taken from a glioma patient whose treatment included an IDH1 peptide vaccine. These receptors were obtained from a woman between 45 and 60 years old with glioma.

J is TRBJ1-3 and V is TRBV5-8; D remains unclear. Trimming shortened V by 2 bases and J by 5 bases, and 5 bases separated the two germline ends. The CDR3 extends over 12 amino acids. Looked up from germline, CDR1 is SGHTS and CDR2 is YDEGEE. CDR3 protein: CASSFERNTIYF. CDR3 in DNA: TGTGCCAGCAGCTTTGAGAGAAACACCATATATTTT.

The V gene is TRBV27, the J gene TRBJ1-5, with TRBD1 matching over 8 bases. Unmatched junction bases numbered 8, after V lost 5 bases and J lost 5 bases. The germline CDR1 and CDR2 sequences are MNHEY and SMNVEV (reference sequence). CDR3 length: 15 residues. The CDR3 DNA reads as TGTGCCAGCAGTCCCAGGGGGCTTGTTGATCAGCCCCAGCATTTT. Amino acid sequence: CASSPRGLVDQPQHF.

This clone was observed a few times. The chain recombines TRBV5-1 with TRBJ1-1; D remains ambiguous. The CDR3 has 14 amino acids. V was shortened by 0 bases and J by 1 base, with 7 bases between the two germline ends. Germline CDR1 is SGHRS and CDR2 is YFSETQ. The DNA of the CDR3 is TGCGCCAGCAGCTTGGAACACCCGAACACTGAAGCTTTCTTT. It yields the protein CASSLEHPNTEAFF.

The chain combines TRBV28 with TRBJ2-5; 7 bases line up with TRBD1. There are 14 residues in the CDR3. After removal of 7 bases from V and 4 bases from J, the junction contained 9 bases not matched to a gene. Germline CDR1 and CDR2: MDHEN and SYDVKM. The CDR3 spells CASKLQGWGETQYF. In nucleotides, the CDR3 is TGTGCCAGCAAGTTACAGGGGTGGGGAGAGACCCAGTACTTC.

The J gene is TRBJ2-2, the V gene TRBV28; tentatively, D is TRBD1 (5 bases). The V and J ends lost 6 bases and 6 bases respectively, with 14 bases between them. This CDR3 is built from 14 residues. The germline CDR1 and CDR2 sequences are MDHEN and SYDVKM. CDR3 sequence: CASSRPGYPGELFF. CDR3 nucleotides: TGTGCCAGCAGCCGACCAGGGTATCCCGGGGAGCTGTTTTTT.

This chain connects TRBV6-1 to TRBJ2-2; tentatively, D is TRBD2 (5 bases). CDR1 is MNHNS and CDR2 is SASEGT in the germline V gene. CDR3 length equals 15 residues. The ends were cut back, 4 bases at V and 0 bases at J, with 9 bases in the middle. The CDR3 is CASSGRVTNTGELFF. CDR3 bases: TGTGCCAGCAGTGGGCGGGTTACGAACACCGGGGAGCTGTTTTTT.

This clone was seen only a few times. The rearrangement uses TRBV29-1 and TRBJ1-2; TRBD1 agrees at 11 bases. From germline, CDR1 is SQVTM and CDR2 ANQGSEA. The CDR3 has 14 amino acids. Trimming cost V 6 bases and J 5 bases; bases outside gene matches: 8. In DNA, the CDR3 is TGCAGCGTGGGAGGCGGGACAGGGGGGTATGGCTACACCTTC. Protein product: CSVGGGTGGYGYTF. Full variable domain (outside the CDR3, taken from reference TRBV29-1 and TRBJ1-2): SAVISQKPSRDICQRGTSLTIQCQVDSQVTMMFWYRQQPGQSLTLIATANQGSEATYESGFVIDKFPISRPNLTFSTLTVSNMSPEDSSIYLCSVGGGTGGYGYTFGSGTRLTVV.

This clone has a single count. V and J are TRBV28 and TRBJ2-7, with no clear D. This CDR3 has 15 residues. Deletions cut 5 bases from V and 2 bases from J, with 16 bases between. Germline V gives CDR1 MDHEN, CDR2 SYDVKM. CDR3 residues: CASSLTPPGAYEQYF. Here the CDR3 DNA reads TGTGCCAGCAGTCTTACCCCTCCCGGAGCCTACGAGCAGTACTTC.

The CDR3 DNA reads TGTGCCAGCAGTTACCAGGGCGCGGGTGACTACGAGCAGTACTTC. As protein: CASSYQGAGDYEQYF. The chain joins TRBV6-5 to TRBJ2-7, with D perhaps TRBD1 or TRBD2 (5 bases each). The germline gives CDR1 MNHEY, CDR2 SVGAGI. This CDR3 is built from 15 residues. V was trimmed by 2 bases and J by 3 bases, leaving 14 bases between them.

The chain employs TRBV18 and TRBJ2-5; TRBD2 agrees at 7 bases. The V segment lost 3 bases and the J segment 9 bases; nucleotides outside the gene matches: 13. This CDR3 is built from 15 residues. The germline V gene encodes CDR1 KGHSH and CDR2 LQKENI. The CDR3 protein is CASSPPPSGIGAQYF. CDR3 bases: TGTGCCAGCTCACCCCCCCCAAGCGGGATAGGGGCCCAGTACTTC.

The J gene is TRBJ1-1, the V gene TRBV19, with D perhaps TRBD1 (6 bases). This CDR3 has 14 amino acids. The V gene lost 2 bases and the J gene lost 2 bases, with 9 bases spanning the gap. From germline, CDR1 is LNHDA and CDR2 SQIVND (reference sequence). CDR3 sequence reads: CASSITGTNTEAFF. Here the CDR3 DNA reads TGTGCCAGTAGTATAACAGGGACTAACACTGAAGCTTTCTTT.

The rearrangement joins TRBV5-1 to TRBJ2-7; TRBD2 agrees at 16 bases. V shed 4 bases, J shed 7 bases, and the junction held 8 bases outside the gene matches. Germline V gene data show CDR1 as SGHRS and CDR2 as YFSETQ. CDR3 length equals 16 residues. The CDR3 reads CASSPVGTSGREEQYF. In DNA, the CDR3 is TGCGCCAGCAGCCCAGTAGGGACTAGCGGGAGGGAAGAGCAGTACTTC. Together with reference TRBV5-1 and TRBJ2-7, the CDR3 gives the full variable domain: KAGVTQTPRYLIKTRGQQVTLSCSPISGHRSVSWYQQTPGQGLQFLFEYFSETQRNKGNFPGRFSGRQFSNSRSEMNVSTLELGDSALYLCASSPVGTSGREEQYFGPGTRLTVT.

V gene TRBV27 combines with J gene TRBJ2-3; the match to TRBD2 covers 13 bases. The length of the CDR3 is 18 residues. In germline, CDR1 is MNHEY, CDR2 SMNVEV (reference sequence). V gave up 7 bases and J gave up 3 bases; unmatched junction bases: 13. The chain's CDR3 is CASKQQGLAGIGTDTQYF. The CDR3 DNA reads TGTGCCAGCAAACAACAGGGACTAGCGGGAATCGGAACAGATACGCAGTATTTT.

The chain employs TRBV10-3 and TRBJ2-7; 14 bases agree with TRBD2. Germline trimming cut 10 bases from V and 5 bases from J; bases unmatched to any gene: 16. Per the germline V gene, CDR1 is ENHRY and CDR2 is SYGVKD. The CDR3 is 17 amino acids. This chain's CDR3 is CATAPLTSGRAANEQYF. For the CDR3, the DNA is TGTGCCACAGCCCCTCTGACTAGCGGGAGGGCTGCCAACGAGCAGTACTTC.

This sequence joins TRBV5-5 and TRBJ2-2; TRBD2 agrees at 8 bases. The junction had 4 bases not matched to a gene; V was cut back by 2 bases and J by 7 bases. Looked up from germline, CDR1 is SGHKS and CDR2 is YYEKEE (reference sequence). The CDR3 loop spans 14 amino acids. CDR3 sequence: CASSLSGRFGELFF. CDR3 bases: TGTGCCAGCAGCTTAAGCGGGAGATTCGGGGAGCTGTTTTTT.

The rearrangement links TRBV10-2 to TRBJ2-3; a possible D gene is TRBD1 (6 bases). In germline, CDR1 is WSHSY, CDR2 SAAADI. V was trimmed by 2 bases and J by 6 bases, leaving 12 bases between them. The CDR3 spans 14 residues. CDR3 nucleotide sequence: TGCGCCAGCAGTGAGGGAAACAGGGCGGATACGCAGTATTTT. Translation: CASSEGNRADTQYF.

Here the CDR3 reads CASRPGQGSDTEAFF. The CDR3 bases are TGTGCCAGTAGACCCGGACAGGGTTCAGACACTGAAGCTTTCTTT. This chain uses TRBV19 with TRBJ1-1, with TRBD1 matching 8 bases. V shed 6 bases, J shed 3 bases, and the junction held 9 bases outside the gene matches. Germline lookup yields CDR1 LNHDA and CDR2 SQIVND (reference sequence). The CDR3 loop spans 15 amino acids.

V and J are TRBV9 and TRBJ2-5, with D possibly being TRBD2 (6 bases). Judging by the DNA end, TRBJ2-7 fits better; the J call may be wrong. The CDR3 runs to 17 residues. Per germline, CDR1 SGDLS and CDR2 YYNGEE. CDR3 bases: TGTGCCAGCAATAAAGCGGGTCGTGATATCAGTCTGGACGAGCAGTACTTC. Protein sequence: CASNKAGRDISLDEQYF.

The genes are TRBV28 and TRBJ2-3; no clear D gene. The CDR3 totals 15 residues. Germline V gene sequence: CDR1 MDHEN, CDR2 SYDVKM. Deletions cut 1 base from V and 0 bases from J, with 8 bases between. Written as DNA, the CDR3 is TGTGCCAGCAGTTTATTGAAGGAAAGCACAGATACGCAGTATTTT. It specifies CASSLLKESTDTQYF.

CDR3 DNA: TGTGCCAGCAGCTCAGACCACGACTTTGGAGCTGGGTACGAGCAGTACTTC. Translated, it gives CASSSDHDFGAGYEQYF. The chain has TRBV7-8 and TRBJ2-7, with D hard to call. V was cut by 4 bases and J by 4 bases, with 23 bases left in between. Germline V gene sequence: CDR1 SGHVS, CDR2 FQNEAQ. The CDR3 extends over 17 amino acids.

This chain uses TRBV28 with TRBJ2-2; perhaps TRBD1 as D (5 bases). V dropped 4 bases and J dropped 1 base, with 16 bases sitting between them. This CDR3 has 17 amino acids. Germline V gives CDR1 MDHEN, CDR2 SYDVKM. CDR3 loop: CASSSGRVVLNTGELFF. As DNA, the CDR3 is TGTGCCAGCAGTTCCGGCAGGGTGGTCTTGAACACCGGGGAGCTGTTTTTT.

The count of this clone is one. V is TRBV29-1 and J is TRBJ2-6, with unresolved D. This CDR3 has 15 residues. Germline V gene lookup returns CDR1 SQVTM and CDR2 ANQGSEA. Trimming left V 4 bases short and J 7 bases short, with 17 bases between. The CDR3 protein is CSVGGGVSEANVLTF. In DNA form, the CDR3 reads TGCAGCGTTGGAGGTGGAGTTTCGGAAGCCAACGTCCTGACTTTC.

The CDR3 loop is CASNVWDGETQYF. The CDR3 bases are TGTGCCAGCAATGTCTGGGACGGGGAGACCCAGTACTTC. V usage is TRBV2 and J usage is TRBJ2-5; either TRBD1 or TRBD2 may fit D (5 bases each). V was pared by 7 bases and J by 5 bases, with 14 bases between. The CDR3 totals 13 residues. Germline V gene sequence: CDR1 SNHLY, CDR2 FYNNEI.

The genes are TRBV18 and TRBJ1-2; 10 bases agree with TRBD1. CDR1 is KGHSH, CDR2 LQKENI, per germline. There are 14 residues in the CDR3. Trimming removed 5 bases from V and 10 bases from J; junction bases left unmatched: 10. The CDR3 sequence: CASSSYGTGEAYTF. The DNA of the CDR3 is TGTGCCAGCTCATCATACGGGACAGGGGAGGCCTACACCTTC.

CDR3 nucleotides: TGTGCCAGTAGTAGGGTGCTCTCTCCGACTAACACCGGGGAGCTGTTTTTT. Protein product: CASSRVLSPTNTGELFF. V usage is TRBV19 and J usage is TRBJ2-2; no clear D gene. Per germline, CDR1 LNHDA and CDR2 SQIVND (reference sequence). The CDR3 is 17 residues long. V was pared by 4 bases and J by 2 bases, with 17 bases between.

The chain joins TRBV6-1 to TRBJ1-1; D is uncertain. The CDR3 spans 11 residues. Germline assignment: CDR1 MNHNS and CDR2 SASEGT. Between the trimmed V and J ends, which lost 7 bases and 1 base, there was a span of 4 bases. The DNA for the CDR3 is TGTGCCAGCATGGAGAACACTGAAGCTTTCTTT. Amino acids: CASMENTEAFF.

The V and J genes are TRBV6-1 and TRBJ2-7; D gene uncertain. Trimming left V 2 bases short and J 3 bases short, with 11 bases between. The CDR3 totals 14 residues. Germline-derived CDR1 and CDR2 are MNHNS and SASEGT. This CDR3 reads CASSEPVLHYEQYF. The CDR3 coding sequence is TGTGCCAGCAGTGAACCGGTCTTGCACTACGAGCAGTACTTC.

The genes are TRBV6-5 and TRBJ1-1; D perhaps matches TRBD1 (6 bases). Germline V lookup: CDR1 MNHEY, CDR2 SVGAGI. V was cut by 7 bases and J by 4 bases, with 19 bases left in between. The CDR3 is 15 amino acids. For the CDR3, the DNA is TGTGCCAGCATTCTGGGGGGCACAGGGAGCACTGAAGCTTTCTTT. As protein: CASILGGTGSTEAFF.